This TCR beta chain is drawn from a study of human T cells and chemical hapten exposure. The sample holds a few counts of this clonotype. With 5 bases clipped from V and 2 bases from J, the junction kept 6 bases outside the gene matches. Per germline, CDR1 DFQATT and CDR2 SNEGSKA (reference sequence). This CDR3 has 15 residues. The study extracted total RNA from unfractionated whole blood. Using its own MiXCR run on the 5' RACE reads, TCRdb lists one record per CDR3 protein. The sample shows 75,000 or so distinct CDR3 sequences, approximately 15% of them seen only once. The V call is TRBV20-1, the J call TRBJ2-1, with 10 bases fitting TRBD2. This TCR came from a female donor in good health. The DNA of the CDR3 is TGCAGTGCTCGAGGACTAGCGGATACCTACAATGAGCAGTTCTTC. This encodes CSARGLADTYNEQFF.